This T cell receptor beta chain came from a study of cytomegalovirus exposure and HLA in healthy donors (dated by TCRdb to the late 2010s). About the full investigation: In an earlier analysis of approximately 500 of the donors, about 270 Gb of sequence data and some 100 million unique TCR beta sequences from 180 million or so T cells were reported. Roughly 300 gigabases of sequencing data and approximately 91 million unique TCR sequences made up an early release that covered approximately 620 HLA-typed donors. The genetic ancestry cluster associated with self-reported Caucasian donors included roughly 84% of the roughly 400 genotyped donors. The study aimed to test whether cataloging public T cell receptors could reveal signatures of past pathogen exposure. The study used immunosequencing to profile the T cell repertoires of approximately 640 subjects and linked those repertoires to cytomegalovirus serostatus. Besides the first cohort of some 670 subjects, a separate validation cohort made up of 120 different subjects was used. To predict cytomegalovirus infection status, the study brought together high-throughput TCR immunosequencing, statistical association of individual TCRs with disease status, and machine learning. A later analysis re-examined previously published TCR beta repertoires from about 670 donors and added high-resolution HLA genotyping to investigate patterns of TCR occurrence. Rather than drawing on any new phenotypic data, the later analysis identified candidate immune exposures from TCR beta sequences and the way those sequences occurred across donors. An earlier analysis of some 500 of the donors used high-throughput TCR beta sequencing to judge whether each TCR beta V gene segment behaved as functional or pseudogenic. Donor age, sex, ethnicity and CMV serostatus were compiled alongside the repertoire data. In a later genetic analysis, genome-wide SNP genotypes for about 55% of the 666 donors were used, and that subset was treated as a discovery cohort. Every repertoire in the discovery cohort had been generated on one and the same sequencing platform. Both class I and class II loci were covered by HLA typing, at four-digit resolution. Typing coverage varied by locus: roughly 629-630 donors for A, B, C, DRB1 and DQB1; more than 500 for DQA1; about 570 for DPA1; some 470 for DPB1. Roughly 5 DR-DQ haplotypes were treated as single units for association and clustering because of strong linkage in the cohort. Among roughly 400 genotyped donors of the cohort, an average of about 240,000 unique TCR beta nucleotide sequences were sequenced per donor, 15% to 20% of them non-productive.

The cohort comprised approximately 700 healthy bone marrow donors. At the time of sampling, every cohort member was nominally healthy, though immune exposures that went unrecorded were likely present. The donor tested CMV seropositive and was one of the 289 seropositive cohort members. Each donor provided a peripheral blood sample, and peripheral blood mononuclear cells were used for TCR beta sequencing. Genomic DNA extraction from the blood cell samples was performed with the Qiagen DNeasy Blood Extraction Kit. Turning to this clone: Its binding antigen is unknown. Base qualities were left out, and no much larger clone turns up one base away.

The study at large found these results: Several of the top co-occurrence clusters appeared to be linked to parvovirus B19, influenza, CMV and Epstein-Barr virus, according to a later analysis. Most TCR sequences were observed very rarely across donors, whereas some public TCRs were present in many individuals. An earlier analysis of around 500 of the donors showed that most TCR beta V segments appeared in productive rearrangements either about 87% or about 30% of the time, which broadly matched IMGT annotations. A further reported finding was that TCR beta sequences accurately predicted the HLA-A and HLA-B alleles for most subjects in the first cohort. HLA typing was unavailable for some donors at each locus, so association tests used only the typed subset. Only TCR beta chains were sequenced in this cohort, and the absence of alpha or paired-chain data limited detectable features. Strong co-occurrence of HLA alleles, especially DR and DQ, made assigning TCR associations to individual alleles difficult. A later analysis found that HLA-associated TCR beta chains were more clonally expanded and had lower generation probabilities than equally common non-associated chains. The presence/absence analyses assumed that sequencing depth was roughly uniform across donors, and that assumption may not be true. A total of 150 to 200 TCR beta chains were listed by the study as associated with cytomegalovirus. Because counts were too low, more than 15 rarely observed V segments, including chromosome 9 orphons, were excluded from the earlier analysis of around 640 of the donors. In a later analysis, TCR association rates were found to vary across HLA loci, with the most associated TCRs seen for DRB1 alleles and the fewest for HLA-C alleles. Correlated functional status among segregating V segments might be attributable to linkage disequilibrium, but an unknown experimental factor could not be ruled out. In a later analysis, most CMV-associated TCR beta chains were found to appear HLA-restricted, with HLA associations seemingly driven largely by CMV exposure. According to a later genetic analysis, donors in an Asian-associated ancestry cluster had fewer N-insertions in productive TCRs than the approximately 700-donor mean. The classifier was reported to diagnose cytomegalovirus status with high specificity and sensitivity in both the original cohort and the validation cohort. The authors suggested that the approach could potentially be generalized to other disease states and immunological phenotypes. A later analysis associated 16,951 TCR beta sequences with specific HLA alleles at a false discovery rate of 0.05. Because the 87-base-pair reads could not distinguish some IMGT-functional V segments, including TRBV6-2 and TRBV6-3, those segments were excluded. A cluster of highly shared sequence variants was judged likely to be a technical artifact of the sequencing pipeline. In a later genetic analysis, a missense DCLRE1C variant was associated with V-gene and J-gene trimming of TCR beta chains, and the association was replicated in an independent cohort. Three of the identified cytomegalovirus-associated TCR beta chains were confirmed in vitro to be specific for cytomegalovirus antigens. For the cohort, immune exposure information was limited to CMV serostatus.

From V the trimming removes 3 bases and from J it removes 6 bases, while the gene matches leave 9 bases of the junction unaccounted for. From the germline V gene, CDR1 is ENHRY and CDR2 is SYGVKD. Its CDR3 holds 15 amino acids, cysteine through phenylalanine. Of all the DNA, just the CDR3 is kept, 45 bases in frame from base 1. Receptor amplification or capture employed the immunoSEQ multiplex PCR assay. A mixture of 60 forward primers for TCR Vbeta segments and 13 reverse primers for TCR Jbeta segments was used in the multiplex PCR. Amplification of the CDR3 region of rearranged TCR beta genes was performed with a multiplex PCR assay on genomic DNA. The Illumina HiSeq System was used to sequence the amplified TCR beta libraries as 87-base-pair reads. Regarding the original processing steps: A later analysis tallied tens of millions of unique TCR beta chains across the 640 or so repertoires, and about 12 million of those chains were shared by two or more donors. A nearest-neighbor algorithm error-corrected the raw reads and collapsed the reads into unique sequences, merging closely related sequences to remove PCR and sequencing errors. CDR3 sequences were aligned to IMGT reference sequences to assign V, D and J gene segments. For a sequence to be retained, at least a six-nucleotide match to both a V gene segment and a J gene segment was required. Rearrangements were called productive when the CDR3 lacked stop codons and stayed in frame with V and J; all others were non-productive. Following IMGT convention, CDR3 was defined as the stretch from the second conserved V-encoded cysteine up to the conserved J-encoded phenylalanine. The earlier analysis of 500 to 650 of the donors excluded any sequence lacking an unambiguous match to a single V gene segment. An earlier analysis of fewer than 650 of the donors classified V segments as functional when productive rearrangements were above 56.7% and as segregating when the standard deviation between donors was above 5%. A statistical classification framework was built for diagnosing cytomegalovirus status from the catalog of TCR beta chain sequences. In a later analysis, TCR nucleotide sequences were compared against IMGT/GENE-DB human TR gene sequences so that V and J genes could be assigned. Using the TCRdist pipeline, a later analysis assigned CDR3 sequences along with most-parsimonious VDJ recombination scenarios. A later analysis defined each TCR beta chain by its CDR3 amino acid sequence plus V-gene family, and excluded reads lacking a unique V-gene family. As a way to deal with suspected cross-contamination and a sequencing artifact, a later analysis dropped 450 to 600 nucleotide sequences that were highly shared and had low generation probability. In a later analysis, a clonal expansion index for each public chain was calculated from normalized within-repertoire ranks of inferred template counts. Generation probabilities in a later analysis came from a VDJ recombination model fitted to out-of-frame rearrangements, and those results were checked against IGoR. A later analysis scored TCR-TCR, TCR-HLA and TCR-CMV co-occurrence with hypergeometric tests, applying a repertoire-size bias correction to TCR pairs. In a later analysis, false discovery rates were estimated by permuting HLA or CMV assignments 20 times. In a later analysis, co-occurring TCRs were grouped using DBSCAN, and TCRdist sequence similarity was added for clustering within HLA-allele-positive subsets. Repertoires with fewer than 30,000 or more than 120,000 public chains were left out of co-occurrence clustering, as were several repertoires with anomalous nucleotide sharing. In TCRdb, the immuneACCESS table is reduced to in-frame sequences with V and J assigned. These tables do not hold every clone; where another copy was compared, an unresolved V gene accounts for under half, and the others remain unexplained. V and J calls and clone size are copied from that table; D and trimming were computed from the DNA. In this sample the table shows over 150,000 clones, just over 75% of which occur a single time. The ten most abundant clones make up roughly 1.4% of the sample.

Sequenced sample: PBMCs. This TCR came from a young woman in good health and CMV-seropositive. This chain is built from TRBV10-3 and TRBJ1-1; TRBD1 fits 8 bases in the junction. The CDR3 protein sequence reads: CAISDPTGEIAEAFF. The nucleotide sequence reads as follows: TGTGCCATCAGTGACCCGACAGGGGAGATCGCTGAAGCTTTCTTT.